This T cell receptor beta chain was found in a study of cytomegalovirus exposure and HLA in healthy donors. Primers included in the PCR were 60 Vbeta and 13 Jbeta primers. Method: immunoSEQ multiplex PCR; TCRdb's copy keeps in-frame clones and lacks some. The sample carries 150,000 to 200,000 clones, approximately 77% recorded once. V lost 4 bases and J lost 6; bases outside the gene matches: 8. Germline values: CDR1 SGDLS, CDR2 YYNGEE. The CDR3 is made up of 14 amino acids. The clonotype was recovered from a man aged 45-65 years in good health and CMV-seropositive. Input material: PBMCs. The chain employs TRBV9 and TRBJ2-7; 9 nucleotides align to TRBD1. The CDR3 nucleotides read TGTGCCAGCAGCTCCGGGACAGGGCTTTCCGAGCAGTACTTC. Amino acid sequence: CASSSGTGLSEQYF.